This is a list of T cell receptor beta chains from one sample in a study of T-cell reconstitution after alpha-beta-depleted transplantation in children. Each CDR3 protein gets one entry after TCRdb re-called the PCR reads with MiXCR. Of about 240,000 distinct CDR3 sequences in the sample, about 11% are singletons; the top ten hold around 2.5%. Material: PBMCs from the stem cell graft donor, obtained from the stem cell graft. Receptors originate from a human donor who donated a stem cell graft to a child with acute lymphoblastic leukemia. CDR3s include the opening cysteine and the closing phenylalanine or tryptophan. Fields, in order: D gene, clone size, V gene, J gene, CDR3 protein, CDR3 DNA. D genes are given only for firm matches. The size field is filled for only some rows; it gives once, few, many or a size class.

>NA|many|TRBV11-2|TRBJ1-1
CASNAWGHPEAFF
TGTGCCAGCAATGCATGGGGGCACCCTGAAGCTTTCTTT
>NA|few|TRBV19|TRBJ1-4
CASSPRGGTPGGKLFF
TGTGCCAGTAGTCCCCGGGGGGGGACACCCGGCGGAAAACTGTTTTTT
>NA|NA|TRBV27|TRBJ2-1
CASRPSEGEQFF
TGTGCCAGCAGGCCCTCTGAGGGTGAGCAGTTCTTC
>NA|few|TRBV19|TRBJ2-3
CASRAVSSTDTQYF
TGTGCCAGTAGAGCCGTATCGAGCACAGATACGCAGTATTTT
>NA|many|TRBV20-1|TRBJ2-7
CSAPYTTRVDEQYF
TGCAGTGCTCCCTATACTACCCGGGTGGACGAGCAGTACTTC
>TRBD1|many|TRBV10-3|TRBJ1-6
CATRTGDNSPLHF
TGTGCCACCCGGACAGGGGATAATTCACCCCTCCACTTT
>NA|many|TRBV7-2|TRBJ1-6
CASSRVTNLGSTLHF
TGTGCCAGCAGCCGCGTCACGAACCTCGGGTCGACCCTCCACTTT
>NA|NA|TRBV7-8|TRBJ1-1
CASSLVSGRDTEAFF
TGTGCCAGCAGCTTAGTATCCGGACGAGACACTGAAGCTTTCTTT
>TRBD2|few|TRBV20-1|TRBJ2-7
CSAPAGGSYEQYF
TGCAGTGCGCCAGCGGGAGGGTCCTACGAGCAGTACTTC
>NA|many|TRBV5-1|TRBJ2-5
CASSRQNRETQYF
TGCGCCAGCAGCAGACAAAATCGGGAGACCCAGTACTTC
>NA|few|TRBV5-5|TRBJ1-6
CASSLDPGGNSPLHF
TGTGCCAGCAGCTTGGATCCAGGCGGGAATTCACCCCTCCACTTT
>NA|many|TRBV4-3|TRBJ1-2
CASSQDVAERNYGYTF
TGCGCCAGCAGCCAAGATGTGGCAGAAAGAAACTATGGCTACACCTTC
>NA|many|TRBV29-1|TRBJ1-2
CSVVQGYDGYTF
TGCAGCGTTGTTCAGGGGTACGATGGCTACACCTTC
>TRBD1|many|TRBV11-2|TRBJ1-1
CASSPWTGGDAEAFF
TGTGCCAGCAGCCCCTGGACAGGCGGGGATGCTGAAGCTTTCTTT
>NA|many|TRBV6-1|TRBJ2-5
CASTWGRQETQYF
TGTGCCAGCACGTGGGGCAGACAAGAGACCCAGTACTTC
>TRBD2|many|TRBV6-2/TRBV6-3|TRBJ2-1
CASSPIVLAGVYNEQFF
TGTGCCAGCAGTCCCATAGTGTTAGCGGGGGTCTACAATGAGCAGTTCTTC
>TRBD2|many|TRBV5-8|TRBJ2-5
CASSLGASGAQETQYF
TGTGCCAGCAGCTTGGGGGCTAGCGGAGCCCAAGAGACCCAGTACTTC
>TRBD1|many|TRBV6-5|TRBJ2-7
CASSRTGGDEQYF
TGTGCCAGCAGCCGGACAGGGGGCGACGAGCAGTACTTC
>NA|many|TRBV7-9|TRBJ1-2
CASSLAGTNYGYTF
TGTGCCAGCAGCTTAGCTGGGACAAATTATGGCTACACCTTC
>NA|many|TRBV20-1|TRBJ2-1
CSASPGTNNEQFF
TGCAGTGCTAGCCCTGGTACTAACAATGAGCAGTTCTTC
>TRBD1|NA|TRBV19|TRBJ1-3
CASSTGFGNTIYF
TGTGCCAGTTCGACAGGGTTTGGAAACACCATATATTTT
>NA|NA|TRBV5-1|TRBJ1-2
CASSLLQGYGYTF
TGCGCCAGCAGCTTGCTACAGGGCTATGGCTACACCTTC
>TRBD1|many|TRBV7-2|TRBJ1-5
CASSLILVQGAYQPQHF
TGTGCCAGCAGCTTAATTCTGGTGCAGGGGGCATATCAGCCCCAGCATTTT
>NA|many|TRBV2|TRBJ1-3
CASSLRPTVSGNTIYF
TGTGCCAGCAGTCTTCGCCCGACAGTGAGCGGAAACACCATATATTTT
>TRBD1|many|TRBV7-8|TRBJ1-4
CASSRGSGQGEEKLFF
TGTGCCAGCAGCAGGGGTTCAGGACAGGGGGAAGAAAAACTGTTTTTT
>NA|NA|TRBV5-1|TRBJ2-5
CASHTLGTGARETQYF
TGCGCCAGCCATACCCTCGGGACCGGAGCTCGGGAGACCCAGTACTTC
>NA|many|TRBV5-6|TRBJ1-4
CASSLPVEGEKLFF
TGTGCCAGCAGCCTCCCCGTGGAGGGGGAAAAACTGTTTTTT
>NA|many|TRBV18|TRBJ1-1
CASSPPSRSDTEAFF
TGTGCCAGCTCACCACCGTCAAGGTCAGACACTGAAGCTTTCTTT
>TRBD2|many|TRBV7-2|TRBJ2-5
CASSPLGGQETQYF
TGTGCCAGCAGCCCCCTGGGGGGGCAAGAGACCCAGTACTTC
>NA|many|TRBV28|TRBJ1-1
CASSLGYKGLNTEAFF
TGTGCCAGCAGTTTAGGGTATAAGGGGCTAAACACTGAAGCTTTCTTT
>NA|NA|TRBV29-1|TRBJ1-2
CSVAEPSIGRYGYTF
TGCAGCGTTGCCGAGCCCTCGATCGGAAGATATGGCTACACCTTC
>NA|many|TRBV7-9|TRBJ2-7
CASSSRERGSYEQYF
TGTGCCAGCAGCTCGCGCGAAAGGGGCTCCTACGAGCAGTACTTC
>TRBD1|many|TRBV4-2|TRBJ2-6
CASSTLRQGAHGANVLTF
TGTGCCAGCAGCACCTTGAGACAGGGGGCGCACGGGGCCAACGTCCTGACTTTC
>TRBD1|NA|TRBV7-2|TRBJ1-5
CASSLSRGLEQPQHF
TGTGCCAGCAGCTTAAGCAGGGGGTTGGAACAGCCCCAGCATTTT
>TRBD1|many|TRBV5-5|TRBJ2-7
CASSWYRGSYEQYF
TGTGCCAGCAGCTGGTACAGGGGCTCCTACGAGCAGTACTTC
>NA|many|TRBV12-3/TRBV12-4|TRBJ2-1
CASSLGRGLANEQFF
TGTGCCAGCAGTTTAGGTCGGGGACTGGCGAATGAGCAGTTCTTC
>TRBD2|NA|TRBV2|TRBJ2-7
CASSSRTSGGVQQYF
TGTGCCAGCAGTTCTAGAACTAGCGGGGGGGTGCAACAGTACTTC
>NA|NA|TRBV20-1|TRBJ1-1
CGYRVNTEAFF
TGCGGCTACAGGGTGAACACTGAAGCTTTCTTT
>NA|many|TRBV11-2|TRBJ1-2
CASSLDLGRLGYGYTF
TGTGCCAGCAGCTTAGATCTGGGGCGCTTGGGGTATGGCTACACCTTC
>NA|many|TRBV7-2|TRBJ2-5
CASSHPDRETQYF
TGTGCCAGCAGCCACCCGGACCGAGAGACCCAGTACTTC
>NA|few|TRBV5-1|TRBJ2-2
CASRASGQANTGELFF
TGCGCCAGCAGGGCTTCAGGACAAGCGAACACCGGGGAGCTGTTTTTT
>TRBD1|many|TRBV20-1|TRBJ1-5
CSAQGQGDQPQHF
TGCAGTGCGCAAGGACAGGGGGATCAGCCCCAGCATTTT
>NA|many|TRBV7-2|TRBJ1-3
CASSLGRGSGNTIYF
TGTGCCAGCAGCTTAGGGAGGGGCTCTGGAAACACCATATATTTT
>NA|many|TRBV7-8|TRBJ1-5
CASSFNRDPNQPQHF
TGTGCCAGCAGCTTTAACAGGGACCCTAATCAGCCCCAGCATTTT
>TRBD1|many|TRBV28|TRBJ1-2
CASSFIGVQGVHGYTF
TGTGCCAGCAGTTTCATCGGTGTCCAGGGGGTACATGGCTACACCTTC
>TRBD1|many|TRBV20-1|TRBJ2-7
CSARDRDRGLWNEQYF
TGCAGTGCTAGAGATCGGGACAGGGGGCTATGGAACGAGCAGTACTTC
>NA|many|TRBV12-3/TRBV12-4|TRBJ2-2
CASRPNTRTGELFF
TGTGCCAGCAGACCTAATACTAGAACCGGGGAGCTGTTTTTT
>NA|many|TRBV5-1|TRBJ2-2
CASSSYPGELFF
TGCGCCAGCAGCTCCTACCCCGGGGAGCTGTTTTTT
>TRBD2|many|TRBV19|TRBJ2-1
CASNRRLAGDEQFF
TGTGCCAGTAATAGGAGACTAGCGGGAGATGAGCAGTTCTTC
>NA|many|TRBV10-3|TRBJ2-7
CAPHRVTGTYEQYF
TGTGCCCCCCACCGGGTAACAGGGACCTACGAGCAGTACTTC
>NA|many|TRBV11-2|TRBJ1-5
CASSLAGNNQPQHF
TGTGCCAGCAGCTTAGCAGGGAACAATCAGCCCCAGCATTTT
>NA|many|TRBV9|TRBJ1-1
CASSVGRAGFNTEAFF
TGTGCCAGCAGCGTAGGCAGGGCCGGCTTTAACACTGAAGCTTTCTTT
>NA|many|TRBV10-3|TRBJ1-2
CAISESGGYTF
TGTGCCATCAGTGAGTCGGGAGGCTACACCTTC
>NA|few|TRBV7-9|TRBJ1-4
CASSQMSGPLLNEKLFF
TGTGCCAGCAGCCAAATGTCCGGGCCCCTACTGAATGAAAAACTGTTTTTT
>NA|many|TRBV20-1|TRBJ2-3
CSAKAVGADTQYF
TGCAGTGCTAAAGCGGTGGGGGCAGATACGCAGTATTTT